The sequence of this T cell receptor (beta chain) was determined in a study of naive CD8 T cells in extremely preterm neonates. CDR3 length: 13 residues. V was cut by 1 base and J by 4 bases, with 8 bases left in between. Germline CDR1 and CDR2: SEHNR and FQNEAQ (reference sequence). Extremely preterm deliveries at roughly 22-27 weeks of gestation provided the preterm samples. Sorting kept Annexin V-negative CD3+CD8+CD45RA+CCR7+ naive T cells. Each sample had roughly 17,000–110,000 sorted naive CD8+ T cells. Findings and caveats of the study: Limitations included small sample size and variable preterm productive templates. Preterm CDR3s were shorter than older groups', with fewer N additions and less trimming. Preterm neonate repertoires were significantly less rich by iChao1 than others.

The repertoire was sequenced with immunoSEQ multiplex PCR; TCRdb's copy has only in-frame clones and lacks some. Seen here are about 5,000 clones, about 95% observed once, and the top ten hold around 0.6%. Note on this clone: Its antigen is unidentified.

The chain joins TRBV7-9 to TRBJ2-7, with a weak D call TRBD1 (6 bases). Sequencing was done on a sample of naive CD8+ T cells from cord blood. This clonotype was sampled from a boy who was born preterm. The CDR3 DNA sequence: TGTGCCAGCAGCTTAGGGACAGTTTACGAGCAGTACTTC. Its protein is CASSLGTVYEQYF.